The 28 T cell receptor beta chains in this list originate from one sample, sequenced in a study of T cells in Graves' hyperthyroidism and ophthalmopathy (dated 2019 in TCRdb). The library was made by multiplex PCR. TCRdb records Illumina HiSeq 2000 as the sequencer. The TCR beta CDR3 regions were amplified from the RNA transcripts. A first-round RT-PCR of the TCR CDR3 used the HTBI primer set with the Qiagen OneStep RT-PCR kit. TCRdb reprocessing: public reads trimmed at Q25 with fastp, clones called with MiXCR, in-frame beta chains kept. Duplicate CDR3 protein sequences are folded into a single record with the most common DNA and genes. Counted in this sample were under 300,000 distinct CDR3 sequences; 25% of them appeared once. The ten largest clones add up to about a quarter of the sample. What was sequenced was blood. The receptors were sampled from a man aged 35-49 years with Graves' hyperthyroidism that later progressed to Graves' ophthalmopathy.

This clonotype was seen repeatedly, ten times or more. The chain is built from TRBV19 and TRBJ2-7; TRBD2 is a possible D gene (5 bases). The ends were cut back, 5 bases at V and 2 bases at J, with 22 bases in the middle. This CDR3 comprises 17 residues. CDR1 is LNHDA and CDR2 is SQIVND in the germline V gene (reference sequence). CDR3 in DNA: TGTGCCAGTAGTGTCGGACGAGTCAGGAGGACGCCCTACGAGCAGTACTTC. Its translation: CASSVGRVRRTPYEQYF.

This chain links TRBV11-1 with TRBJ2-7, with 9 bases lining up with TRBD1. V lost 4 bases and J lost 2; bases outside the gene matches: 12. The CDR3 is made up of 17 amino acids. Germline assignment: CDR1 SGHAT and CDR2 FQDESV (reference sequence). The CDR3 sequence: CASSSERAGQGPYEQYF. CDR3 coding DNA: TGTGCCAGCAGCTCAGAACGGGCGGGACAGGGACCCTACGAGCAGTACTTC.

This chain joins TRBV6-5 and TRBJ1-5; maybe TRBD1 (5 bases). The CDR3 is made up of 15 amino acids. Trimming took off 0 bases at V and 2 bases at J, with 8 bases between the two ends. Germline assignment: CDR1 MNHEY and CDR2 SVGAGI. The CDR3 protein is CASSYSVGGNQPQHF. CDR3 sequence (DNA): TGTGCCAGCAGTTACTCGGTAGGGGGCAATCAGCCCCAGCATTTT.

This clonotype was counted ten times or more. This rearrangement joins TRBV5-1 to TRBJ2-7; TRBD1 matches at 9 bases. With 3 bases clipped from V and 4 bases from J, the junction kept 5 bases outside the gene matches. This CDR3 region has 14 residues. From germline, CDR1 is SGHRS and CDR2 YFSETQ. The CDR3: CASSSTGQGYEQYF. The CDR3 DNA is TGCGCCAGCAGCTCGACGGGACAGGGTTACGAGCAGTACTTC.

This clonotype occurred many times. The chain has TRBV29-1 and TRBJ2-7; the D gene is possibly TRBD1 (5 bases). The V gene's germline CDR1 is SQVTM and CDR2 ANQGSEA. V was pared by 4 bases and J by 4 bases, with 11 bases between. The CDR3 has 12 amino acids. As DNA, the CDR3 is TGCAGCGTTGCTGGGGCCGATTACGAGCAGTACTTC. This encodes CSVAGADYEQYF.

The rearrangement joins TRBV3-1 to TRBJ2-2, with a weak D call TRBD2 (7 bases). Germline assignment: CDR1 LGHDT and CDR2 YNNKEL (reference sequence). CDR3 length equals 16 residues. Between the trimmed V and J ends, which lost 1 base and 7 bases, there was a span of 16 bases. The CDR3 sequence is CASSQVGGGPGGELFF. CDR3 bases: TGTGCCAGCAGCCAAGTAGGGGGAGGGCCCGGCGGGGAGCTGTTTTTT.

This clonotype has a count of ten or more. Germline and junction disagree at one end, which may indicate a read error. The chain joins TRBV6-1 to TRBJ1-2; 8 nucleotides line up with TRBD1. CDR1 is MNHNS, CDR2 SASEGT, per germline. CDR3 length equals 15 residues. For the CDR3, the DNA is TGTGCCGGCAGTGATTCGGACAGGGCGGGATATGGCTACACCTTC. Translating gives CAGSDSDRAGYGYTF.

The sample holds many counts of this clonotype. This chain joins TRBV2 and TRBJ1-5, with TRBD1 matching over 7 bases. Germline loops: CDR1 SNHLY, CDR2 FYNNEI. Trimming at V came to 2 bases and at J to 11 bases, leaving 21 bases not matched to a gene. CDR3 size: 18 residues. Here the CDR3 DNA reads TGTGCCAGCAGTGAATCTTTATCCGGGACAGAGATAACAGGGGCCCAGCATTTT. Its protein is CASSESLSGTEITGAQHF.

This clonotype was seen ten or more times. The genes are TRBV10-3 and TRBJ1-2; possibly TRBD1 for D (5 bases). Trimming shortened V by 4 bases and J by 2 bases, and 8 bases separated the two germline ends. The CDR3 covers 13 residues. Looked up from germline, CDR1 is ENHRY and CDR2 is SYGVKD. CDR3 coding DNA: TGTGCCATCAGTGCAGACAGAAACTATGGCTACACCTTC. Translation gives CAISADRNYGYTF.

The rearrangement uses TRBV6-2 or TRBV6-3 and TRBJ2-7; perhaps D is TRBD1 or TRBD2 (7 bases each). The germline CDR1 and CDR2 sequences are MNHEY and SVGEGT. The CDR3 contains 15 residues. V gave up 4 bases and J gave up 2 bases, with 15 bases separating them. The CDR3 is CASSLNRGGTYEQYF. Written as DNA, the CDR3 is TGTGCCAGCAGTTTGAACAGGGGAGGGACCTACGAGCAGTACTTC.

CDR3 region: CASRYLETQYF. The CDR3 region has the DNA TGTGCCAGCAGGTATCTCGAGACCCAGTACTTC. The chain combines TRBV28 with TRBJ2-5; D uncertain. Deletions cut 6 bases from V and 5 bases from J, with 7 bases between. The CDR3 is 11 amino acids. Per germline, CDR1 MDHEN and CDR2 SYDVKM.

This clonotype has ten or more counts. CDR3 loop: CASSLGGNADTQYF. The CDR3 region has the DNA TGTGCCAGCAGCTTAGGCGGGAACGCAGATACGCAGTATTTT. The chain combines TRBV7-3 with TRBJ2-3, with D maybe TRBD2 (6 bases). The germline gives CDR1 SGHTA, CDR2 FQGTGA. Trimming cost V 2 bases and J 4 bases, with 10 bases left between them. This CDR3 is 14 amino acids long.

This clonotype appeared many times. J is TRBJ2-7 and V is TRBV12-3 or TRBV12-4, with 13 positions matching TRBD2. J lost 6 bases, V lost 4 bases, and 6 bases had no gene match. CDR3 length equals 15 residues. The CDR3 DNA follows: TGTGCCAGCAGTTCCCCTACTAGCGGGAGGGTCGAGCAGTACTTC. Its translation is CASSSPTSGRVEQYF.

This clonotype was recorded many times. This rearrangement joins TRBV24-1 to TRBJ2-5, with D perhaps matching TRBD2 (6 bases). Germline V gene data show CDR1 as KGHDR and CDR2 as SFDVKD. This CDR3 region has 15 residues. V lost 0 bases and J 5 bases, leaving 12 bases between the germline ends. In DNA form, the CDR3 reads TGTGCCACCAGTGATTTGCTAGCGCCCGCGGAGACCCAGTACTTC. Its protein product is CATSDLLAPAETQYF.

This clonotype was recorded at least ten times. This chain links TRBV9 with TRBJ2-7, with TRBD2 matching 14 bases. Looked up from germline, CDR1 is SGDLS and CDR2 is YYNGEE. V was pared by 3 bases and J by 5 bases, with 7 bases of the junction left unmatched. CDR3 length: 16 amino acids. CDR3 region: CASSESTGLAGDEQYF. The CDR3 DNA reads TGTGCCAGCAGCGAATCAACGGGACTAGCGGGAGACGAGCAGTACTTC.

This clonotype was detected only a few times. The chain joins TRBV6-1 to TRBJ2-7, with a weak D call TRBD2 (6 bases). V lost 5 bases, J lost 4 bases, and 15 bases lay in between. The CDR3 has 14 amino acids. Germline values: CDR1 MNHNS, CDR2 SASEGT. CDR3 sequence: CASSPGGYGYEQYF. As DNA, the CDR3 is TGTGCCAGCAGTCCTGGGGGGTACGGGTACGAGCAGTACTTC.

This clonotype was counted many times. The V and J genes are TRBV28 and TRBJ2-7, with TRBD2 identical over 12 bases. CDR1 is MDHEN and CDR2 is SYDVKM in the germline V gene. With V trimmed by 7 bases and J by 4 bases, 5 bases remained unmatched. This CDR3 region has 14 residues. Written as DNA, the CDR3 is TGTGCCAGCAAAACCGGGACTAGCGGGTACGAGCAGTACTTC. This sequence encodes CASKTGTSGYEQYF. Supplemented by reference TRBV28 and TRBJ2-7, the full variable domain reads DVKVTQSSRYLVKRTGEKVFLECVQDMDHENMFWYRQDPGLGLRLIYFSYDVKMKEKGDIPEGYSVSREKKERFSLILESASTNQTSMYLCASKTGTSGYEQYFGPGTRLTVT.

At least ten counts were recorded for this clonotype. J is TRBJ1-1 and V is TRBV5-6; unclear D gene. The CDR3 is made up of 13 amino acids. Germline V CDR1 and CDR2: SGHDT, YYEEEE. Trimming removed 0 bases from V and 1 base from J, with 4 bases in between. CDR3 bases: TGTGCCAGCAGCTTGGAGGCGAACACTGAAGCTTTCTTT. It encodes CASSLEANTEAFF. Full variable domain (rest looked up from reference TRBV5-6 and TRBJ1-1): DAGVTQSPTHLIKTRGQQVTLRCSPKSGHDTVSWYQQALGQGPQFIFQYYEEEERQRGNFPDRFSGHQFPNYSSELNVNALLLGDSALYLCASSLEANTEAFFGQGTRLTVV.

The chain employs TRBV24-1 and TRBJ1-2; 8 bases are a match to TRBD1. Germline V gene data show CDR1 as KGHDR and CDR2 as SFDVKD. The CDR3 loop spans 14 amino acids. V lost 4 bases to trimming and J lost 6 bases; unmatched junction nucleotides: 6. CDR3 region: CATSDPTGADGYTF. For the CDR3, the DNA is TGTGCCACCAGTGACCCGACAGGGGCCGATGGCTACACCTTC.

This clonotype has at least ten counts. This chain connects TRBV5-5 to TRBJ2-5; 11 nucleotides agree with TRBD2. Germline CDR1 is SGHKS and CDR2 is YYEKEE (reference sequence). The CDR3 is 16 residues long. The J segment lost 4 bases and the V segment lost 0 bases, leaving 5 bases of the junction unmatched. Here the CDR3 reads CASSLVVGLAGETQYF. CDR3 DNA: TGTGCCAGCAGCTTGGTGGTTGGACTAGCGGGAGAGACCCAGTACTTC.

This rearrangement joins TRBV9 to TRBJ2-7; 11 bases map to TRBD2. The junction had 9 bases not matched to a gene; V was cut back by 4 bases and J by 3 bases. Per the germline V gene, CDR1 is SGDLS and CDR2 is YYNGEE. The CDR3 covers 16 residues. The CDR3 DNA reads TGTGCCAGCAGCCCAGGTAGCGGGAGGGCCGGCTACGAGCAGTACTTC. It specifies CASSPGSGRAGYEQYF.

Many counts were recorded for this clonotype. J is TRBJ1-1 and V is TRBV6-1; D unclear. Trimming shortened V by 3 bases and J by 1 base, and 6 bases separated the two germline ends. Germline loops: CDR1 MNHNS, CDR2 SASEGT. This CDR3 region has 13 residues. The CDR3 loop reads CASSEWPNTEAFF. Written as DNA, the CDR3 is TGTGCCAGCAGTGAGTGGCCGAACACTGAAGCTTTCTTT.

This clonotype appeared a single time. Its ends do not fully match the called genes, so a read error is possible. V and J are TRBV4-1 and TRBJ1-1; D gene unclear. This CDR3 region has 15 residues. In germline, CDR1 is MGHRA, CDR2 YSYEKL. The CDR3 is CASSQITSLNSEAFF. CDR3 sequence (DNA): TGCGCCAGCAGCCAAATCACGAGCCTGAACTCTGAAGCTTTCTTT.

This clonotype was detected many times. The chain carries TRBV27 and TRBJ1-4, with TRBD1 matching over 8 bases. Germline CDR1 and CDR2: MNHEY and SMNVEV (reference sequence). The CDR3 loop spans 14 amino acids. V shed 5 bases, J shed 7 bases, and the junction held 6 bases outside the gene matches. The CDR3 nucleotides are TGTGCCAGCAGTGGCCGGACAGGGAGTGAAAAACTGTTTTTT. Translation gives CASSGRTGSEKLFF. Supplemented by reference TRBV27 and TRBJ1-4, the full variable domain reads EAQVTQNPRYLITVTGKKLTVTCSQNMNHEYMSWYRQDPGLGLRQIYYSMNVEVTDKGDVPEGYKVSRKEKRNFPLILESPSPNQTSLYFCASSGRTGSEKLFFGSGTQLSVL.

This clonotype was counted ten times or more. The J gene is TRBJ2-7, the V gene TRBV3-1; TRBD2 matches at 15 bases. The CDR3 has 18 residues. The germline CDR1 and CDR2 sequences are LGHDT and YNNKEL (reference sequence). V trimming: 6 bases; J trimming: 4 bases; junction bases outside the gene matches: 13. Here the CDR3 DNA reads TGTGCCAGCAGTCGGTCCTGGACTAGCGGGAGGGATTTTTACGAGCAGTACTTC. Residues: CASSRSWTSGRDFYEQYF.

This clonotype was detected a few times. J is TRBJ1-2 and V is TRBV28; maybe TRBD1 (6 bases). CDR1 and CDR2 from the germline V gene are MDHEN and SYDVKM. The CDR3 has 15 residues. Trimming took 6 bases from V and 1 from J, leaving 15 bases between them. CDR3 region: CASRSMGGGNYGYTF. The DNA for the CDR3 is TGTGCCAGCAGGTCTATGGGAGGGGGTAACTATGGCTACACCTTC.

CDR3: CASGTQSGGARTEAFF. The CDR3 bases are TGTGCTAGTGGCACACAAAGCGGGGGGGCAAGAACTGAAGCTTTCTTT. The chain links TRBV12-5 to TRBJ1-1, with D possibly TRBD1 on 6 matching bases. With 6 bases removed from V and 5 bases from J, the gap between germline ends came to 22 bases. CDR3 size: 16 residues. Germline assignment: CDR1 LGHNT and CDR2 FRNRAP.

This clonotype showed up many times. A read error may explain this, as a much larger clone is one base away. The genes are TRBV24-1 and TRBJ2-2; 10 bases map to TRBD1. The CDR3 length is 16 residues. Per the germline V gene, CDR1 is KGHDR and CDR2 is SFDVKD. The CDR3 sequence is CATSGRQGALTGEPFF. As DNA, the CDR3 is TGTGCCACCAGTGGTAGACAGGGGGCATTGACCGGGGAGCCGTTTTTT.